This T cell receptor beta chain was sequenced in a study of Graves' ophthalmopathy and Graves' hyperthyroidism. The overall study: No treatment had been given when peripheral blood was collected at initial diagnosis.

Donors with ophthalmopathy: moderate-to-severe activity, CAS ≥3, NOSPECS ≥4, duration under 3 months. Using RNA transcripts, the TCR beta CDR3 regions were amplified. The workflow started with a first-round RT-PCR run with HTBI primers and then moved on to a second-round multiplex PCR. TCRdb reprocessed the multiplex PCR reads via MiXCR and lists one record per CDR3 protein. This sample carries around 400,000 distinct CDR3 sequences, 15% to 20% of them seen once, and the ten largest clones take 1.5% to 2%. This clonotype was seen ten or more times. The CDR3 contains 13 residues. Between the trimmed V and J ends, which lost 5 bases and 3 bases, there was a span of 8 bases.

The chain is built from TRBV12-3 or TRBV12-4 and TRBJ1-5, with D unresolved. The origin of this receptor is a woman aged 18-30 years with Graves' ophthalmopathy. The specimen sequenced was peripheral blood. The CDR3 is CASSPRDNQPQHF. DNA of the CDR3: TGTGCCAGCAGTCCCCGGGACAATCAGCCCCAGCATTTT.